What follows is one TCR beta chain and its context. Sequenced by immunoSEQ multiplex PCR; TCRdb stores in-frame clones only, minus some. The table includes about 93,000 clones, around 89% detected once. The data are from a study of T cell responses to AZD1222 COVID-19 vaccine. The CDR3 is made up of 15 amino acids. The germline CDR1 and CDR2 sequences are GTSNPN and SVGIG (reference sequence). The V segment lost 6 bases and the J segment 9 bases; nucleotides outside the gene matches: 12. The sequencing here drew on peripheral blood, taken 28 days after the second AZD1222 dose. The chain recombines TRBV30 with TRBJ1-6; 9 nucleotides match TRBD1. This receptor was taken from an adult who received the AZD1222 COVID-19 vaccine. The CDR3 sequence is CACPLGQGNGSPLHF. The DNA of the CDR3 is TGTGCCTGTCCTCTAGGACAGGGGAACGGTTCACCCCTCCACTTT.